This paragraph reports one TCR beta chain. The protocol was immunoSEQ multiplex PCR, while the TCRdb copy is restricted to in-frame clones and leaves out a portion. The data show 150,000 to 160,000 clones, under 95% seen once. This record comes from a study of blood T cell repertoires in COVID-19. Study details: Sources were T cells, B-cell-depleted T cells, or PBMCs; the material itself was cDNA or gDNA.

Germline CDR1 reads SGHNT; CDR2 reads YYREEE (reference sequence). Unmatched junction bases numbered 7, after V lost 2 bases and J lost 3 bases. There are 15 residues in the CDR3. The sample taken for sequencing was peripheral blood. The chain links TRBV5-4 to TRBJ2-5; TRBD1 agrees at 7 bases. The sequence was obtained from a man aged 45-60 years with acute or convalescent COVID-19. In DNA form, the CDR3 reads TGTGCCAGCAGCTTCCCCGGACAGGCAAAAGAGACCCAGTACTTC. Its protein is CASSFPGQAKETQYF.